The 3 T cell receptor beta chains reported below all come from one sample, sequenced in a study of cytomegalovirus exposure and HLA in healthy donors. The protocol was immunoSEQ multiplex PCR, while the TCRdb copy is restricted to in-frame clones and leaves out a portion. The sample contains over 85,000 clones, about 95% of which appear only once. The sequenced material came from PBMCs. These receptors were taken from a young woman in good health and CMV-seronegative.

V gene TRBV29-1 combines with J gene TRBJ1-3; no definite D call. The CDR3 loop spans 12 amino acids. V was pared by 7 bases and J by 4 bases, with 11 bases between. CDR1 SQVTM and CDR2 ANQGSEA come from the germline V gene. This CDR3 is CSALGRGNTIYF. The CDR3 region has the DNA TGCAGCGCCCTCGGGAGGGGAAACACCATATATTTT. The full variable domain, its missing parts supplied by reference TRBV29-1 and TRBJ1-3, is SAVISQKPSRDICQRGTSLTIQCQVDSQVTMMFWYRQQPGQSLTLIATANQGSEATYESGFVIDKFPISRPNLTFSTLTVSNMSPEDSSIYLCSALGRGNTIYFGEGSWLTVV.

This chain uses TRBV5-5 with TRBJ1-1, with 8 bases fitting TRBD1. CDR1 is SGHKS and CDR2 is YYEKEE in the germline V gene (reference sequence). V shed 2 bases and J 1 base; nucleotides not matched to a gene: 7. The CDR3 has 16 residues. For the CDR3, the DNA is TGTGCCAGCAGCTTCTCCAGACAGGGGCCGAACACTGAAGCTTTCTTT. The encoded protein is CASSFSRQGPNTEAFF.

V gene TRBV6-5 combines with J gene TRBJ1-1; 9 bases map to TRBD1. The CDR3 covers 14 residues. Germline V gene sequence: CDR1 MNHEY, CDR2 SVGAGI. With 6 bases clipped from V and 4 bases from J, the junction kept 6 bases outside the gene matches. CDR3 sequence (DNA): TGTGCCAGCAGGCCGGGACAGGGAAGCACTGAAGCTTTCTTT. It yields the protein CASRPGQGSTEAFF.